Listed below are T cell receptor beta chains from one sample, sequenced in a study of shared clonotypes between healthy human individuals. Measured with immunoSEQ multiplex PCR; TCRdb has only the in-frame clones, and not every one. The table lists about 480,000 clones, roughly 85% of them singletons. The sequencing sample was made of PBMCs. These receptors all stem from a woman in her thirties or forties in good health. Some clones in this sample may be carry-over from other donors' samples. The CDR3 runs from the conserved cysteine through the conserved F or W. A D gene is named only where the DNA matches it firmly. Clone size is given for some rows only: seen once, a few or many times, or a class if the clone is expanded.

size: -; J: TRBJ2-7; V: TRBV4-2; D: TRBD2; DNA: TGTGCCAGCAGCCAAGAGGGAGGCGGGAGTAGGTCCTACGAGCAGTACTTC; CDR3: CASSQEGGGSRSYEQYF
size: -; J: TRBJ2-5; V: TRBV2; D: -; DNA: TGTGCCAGCAGAATAACAAAACGGGTGGAGACCCAGTACTTC; CDR3: CASRITKRVETQYF
size: -; J: TRBJ2-1; V: TRBV19; D: TRBD1; DNA: TGTGCCAGTAGTCCCATTCCGGGACAGGGGGTGAATGAGCAGTTCTTC; CDR3: CASSPIPGQGVNEQFF
size: -; J: TRBJ2-3; V: TRBV6-6; D: TRBD2; DNA: TGTGCCAGCAGCCGAAACAGCGGGAGGGTCCCAGATACGCAGTATTTT; CDR3: CASSRNSGRVPDTQYF
size: -; J: TRBJ2-3; V: TRBV10-2; D: TRBD1; DNA: TGCGCCAGCAGTGAGGATTCGGGACAGGGCGCTACCCTTTCAGGCACAGATACGCAGTATTTT; CDR3: CASSEDSGQGATLSGTDTQYF
size: -; J: TRBJ1-1; V: TRBV11-2; D: TRBD1; DNA: TGTGCCAGCAGCTCAGGGGGGAAAGGATACACTGAAGCTTTCTTT; CDR3: CASSSGGKGYTEAFF
size: -; J: TRBJ2-1; V: TRBV7-9; D: TRBD1; DNA: TGTGTCCTTAAGATAACGGACAGGGGGGCCTACAATGAGCAGTTCTTC; CDR3: CVLKITDRGAYNEQFF
size: -; J: TRBJ2-1; V: TRBV2; D: TRBD2; DNA: TGTGCCATCCTGCTAGCGGCCCTTACCTATGAGCAGTTCTTC; CDR3: CAILLAALTYEQFF
size: -; J: TRBJ2-7; V: TRBV20-1; D: -; DNA: TGCAGTGCTGGTACTAGGGAGCAGTACTTC; CDR3: CSAGTREQYF
size: -; J: TRBJ2-2; V: TRBV30; D: TRBD2; DNA: TGTGCCTGGTTGGGACTAGATTACACCGGGGAGCTGTTTTTT; CDR3: CAWLGLDYTGELFF
size: -; J: TRBJ2-7; V: TRBV18; D: TRBD1; DNA: TGTGCCAGCTCACCAGGACAGGGGATCGGAATTGCCTACGAGCAGTACTTC; CDR3: CASSPGQGIGIAYEQYF
size: once; J: TRBJ2-5; V: TRBV5-1; D: TRBD2; DNA: TGCGCCAGCAGCTTTCCGGGACTAGCGGGGGAGACCCAGTACTTC; CDR3: CASSFPGLAGETQYF
size: -; J: TRBJ1-2; V: TRBV4-1; D: -; DNA: TGCGCCAGCAGCCATGGGGCCCTCGTGATCTATGGCTACACCTTC; CDR3: CASSHGALVIYGYTF
size: once; J: TRBJ1-2; V: TRBV7-6; D: TRBD1; DNA: TGTGCCAGCAGCCGCGGGACAGGGGATAACTATGGCTACACCTTC; CDR3: CASSRGTGDNYGYTF
size: few; J: TRBJ1-1; V: TRBV19; D: -; DNA: TGTGCCAGTAGTATCGAGGCAGGGAGGAACACTGAAGCTTTCTTT; CDR3: CASSIEAGRNTEAFF
size: once; J: TRBJ2-7; V: TRBV15; D: TRBD2; DNA: TGTGCCACCAGGAGGGGACTAGCATCGGTCGAGCAGTACTTC; CDR3: CATRRGLASVEQYF
size: -; J: TRBJ2-5; V: TRBV11-2; D: TRBD2; DNA: TGTGCCAGCAGCTATTTCTCTAGCGGCCAAGAGACCCAGTACTTC; CDR3: CASSYFSSGQETQYF
size: -; J: TRBJ2-7; V: TRBV5-1; D: -; DNA: TGCGCCAGCACCCACCCAGAGGGCGAGCAGTACTTC; CDR3: CASTHPEGEQYF
size: few; J: TRBJ1-3; V: TRBV7-2; D: -; DNA: TGTGCCAGCAGTGACTCTGGAAACACCATATATTTT; CDR3: CASSDSGNTIYF
size: -; J: TRBJ2-4; V: TRBV7-2; D: -; DNA: TGTGCCAGCAGCGCCAGCGGGACACTAGCCAAAAACATTCAGTACTTC; CDR3: CASSASGTLAKNIQYF
size: -; J: TRBJ1-5; V: TRBV7-2; D: -; DNA: TGTGCCAGCAGCTTAGGGGGGGCAGGGGCGTTCCAGCCCCAGCATTTT; CDR3: CASSLGGAGAFQPQHF
size: -; J: TRBJ2-5; V: TRBV12-5; D: -; DNA: TGTGCTAGTGCCCCCCCGGCTCGGGAGACCCAGTACTTC; CDR3: CASAPPARETQYF
size: -; J: TRBJ2-3; V: TRBV6-1; D: -; DNA: TGTGCCAGCAGCATAAGACAGACTAGCACAGATACGCAGTATTTT; CDR3: CASSIRQTSTDTQYF
size: -; J: TRBJ2-2; V: TRBV7-2; D: TRBD2; DNA: TGTGCCAGCAGCCGGACTAGTTTCGGCACCGGGGAGCTGTTTTTT; CDR3: CASSRTSFGTGELFF
size: -; J: TRBJ2-3; V: TRBV2; D: -; DNA: TGTGCCAGCAGTGAAGCGGCAGGGGAAACAGATACGCAGTATTTT; CDR3: CASSEAAGETDTQYF
size: few; J: TRBJ2-1; V: TRBV6-4; D: -; DNA: TGTGCCAGCAGTGACCTGGCGTCGTATGAGCAGTTCTTC; CDR3: CASSDLASYEQFF
size: many; J: TRBJ2-5; V: TRBV4-1; D: -; DNA: TGCGCCAGCAGCCAAGACCCTGGGGCCCGGGGGACCCAGTACTTC; CDR3: CASSQDPGARGTQYF
size: -; J: TRBJ1-5; V: TRBV30; D: -; DNA: TGTGCCTGGAGCGTACCGAATTATAGCAATCAGCCCCAGCATTTT; CDR3: CAWSVPNYSNQPQHF
size: -; J: TRBJ2-7; V: TRBV4-2; D: TRBD2; DNA: TGTGCCAGCAGCCAAGATTTCACCGCGGGAGCTGAAGAGCAGTACTTC; CDR3: CASSQDFTAGAEEQYF
size: -; J: TRBJ2-3; V: TRBV11-2; D: TRBD2; DNA: TGTGCCAGCAGCCTAGCGGGAGGGAACACAGATACGCAGTATTTT; CDR3: CASSLAGGNTDTQYF
size: -; J: TRBJ1-2; V: TRBV19; D: -; DNA: TGTGCCAGTAGTTGGGGGTCGTCAGGACCGGGCTATGGCTACACCTTC; CDR3: CASSWGSSGPGYGYTF
size: -; J: TRBJ1-2; V: TRBV6-4; D: TRBD1; DNA: TGTGCCAGCAGTGGCGAGACAGGGGGCGGCTACACCTTC; CDR3: CASSGETGGGYTF
size: -; J: TRBJ1-6; V: TRBV27; D: -; DNA: TGTGCCAGCAGTCCCCAGACACCGAGCTCCTATAATTCACCCCTCCACTTT; CDR3: CASSPQTPSSYNSPLHF
size: -; J: TRBJ1-4; V: TRBV15; D: -; DNA: TGTGCCACCAGCAGAGATCCGAGCGCAACTAATGAAAAACTGTTTTTT; CDR3: CATSRDPSATNEKLFF
size: -; J: TRBJ2-5; V: TRBV9; D: TRBD1; DNA: TGTGCCAGCAGCGTAGCAGACAGGGGGCCGGAGACCCAGTACTTC; CDR3: CASSVADRGPETQYF
size: -; J: TRBJ2-7; V: TRBV19; D: TRBD2; DNA: TGTGCCAGCAACTCTCCCCTGGGACTAGCGGAGCCCTACGAGCAGTACTTC; CDR3: CASNSPLGLAEPYEQYF
size: -; J: TRBJ2-2; V: TRBV5-7; D: -; DNA: TGTGCCAGCAGCTTGGTTCCGGGAGTGGGAACCGGGGAGCTGTTTTTT; CDR3: CASSLVPGVGTGELFF
size: -; J: TRBJ2-3; V: TRBV5-4; D: -; DNA: TGTGCCAGCAGCCCATCGGGAGTTGCGGGTGGGGTTTCAGATACGCAGTATTTT; CDR3: CASSPSGVAGGVSDTQYF
size: -; J: TRBJ1-1; V: TRBV6-5; D: TRBD1; DNA: TGTGCCAGCAGTTACCGGGACAGGCCAGCTTTCTTT; CDR3: CASSYRDRPAFF
size: -; J: TRBJ2-3; V: TRBV1; D: -; DNA: TGCACCAGCAGCCAAGGGAGGACTAGCACAGATACGCAGTATTTT; CDR3: CTSSQGRTSTDTQYF
size: -; J: TRBJ1-2; V: TRBV12-2; D: -; DNA: TGTGCAAGTCGCTCACACCCCCAGATAAACTATGGCTACACCTTC; CDR3: CASRSHPQINYGYTF
size: -; J: TRBJ1-5; V: TRBV28; D: -; DNA: TGTGCCAGCAGTCCTGGAAATCAGCCCCAGCATTTT; CDR3: CASSPGNQPQHF
size: -; J: TRBJ2-3; V: TRBV28; D: TRBD1; DNA: TGTGCCAGCAGTTTACTCCCCGGACAGGGCACAGATACGCAGTATTTT; CDR3: CASSLLPGQGTDTQYF
size: -; J: TRBJ1-2; V: TRBV14; D: -; DNA: TGTGCCAGCAGCCAAATTACGGAAGGAGGCTACACCTTC; CDR3: CASSQITEGGYTF
size: -; J: TRBJ2-7; V: TRBV2; D: -; DNA: TGTGCCAGCAGTGAACAGCACTCCTACGAGCAGTACTTC; CDR3: CASSEQHSYEQYF
size: -; J: TRBJ2-3; V: TRBV7-7; D: TRBD2; DNA: TGTGCCAGCAGCTTAGGGGTGGGACTAGCGGGAGATACGCAGTATTTT; CDR3: CASSLGVGLAGDTQYF
size: -; J: TRBJ2-3; V: TRBV6-1; D: TRBD2; DNA: TGTGCCAGCAGTGAAATTAGCGGGACACCCACAGATACGCAGTATTTT; CDR3: CASSEISGTPTDTQYF
size: once; J: TRBJ2-3; V: TRBV28; D: -; DNA: TGTGCCAGCAGTTTATTGACGGGAGCCACAGATACGCAGTATTTT; CDR3: CASSLLTGATDTQYF
size: -; J: TRBJ1-3; V: TRBV30; D: -; DNA: TGTGCCTGGAGCCGTAATCTCATATCGACCTCTGGAAACACCATATATTTT; CDR3: CAWSRNLISTSGNTIYF
size: -; J: TRBJ2-5; V: TRBV5-1; D: TRBD1; DNA: TGCGCCAGCAGCTTGGAGGACAGGGGGTTAGAGACCCAGTACTTC; CDR3: CASSLEDRGLETQYF
size: -; J: TRBJ2-2; V: TRBV5-1; D: -; DNA: TGCGCCAGCAGCTCACAGGGTGTGTTCGCCGGGGAGCTGTTTTTT; CDR3: CASSSQGVFAGELFF